This is a list of T cell receptor beta chains from one sample in a study of blood T cells in healthy people across ages. TCRdb ran MiXCR on the 5' RACE reads and lists one entry per CDR3 protein. Of 1.5 million to 2 million distinct CDR3 sequences listed, roughly two fifths are singletons. Sequencing used blood. The receptor source for this set is a human donor in good health. Both conserved end residues are part of each CDR3. The order of the fields is V gene, D gene, clone size, J gene, CDR3 protein, CDR3 DNA. A D gene is named only where the DNA matches it firmly. Clone size is not always given. Where it is, it says once, few, many or a class for expanded clones.

V gene: TRBV6-5; D gene: -; clone size: once; J gene: TRBJ1-1; CDR3 protein: CASSYSASTQNTEAFF; CDR3 DNA: TGTGCCAGCAGTTACTCGGCCTCTACACAGAACACTGAAGCTTTCTTT
V gene: TRBV20-1; D gene: TRBD2; clone size: -; J gene: TRBJ2-1; CDR3 protein: CSADQRGPYNEQFF; CDR3 DNA: TGCAGTGCTGACCAGCGGGGGCCATACAATGAGCAGTTCTTC
V gene: TRBV12-3/TRBV12-4; D gene: TRBD1; clone size: -; J gene: TRBJ1-5; CDR3 protein: CASRPTGVSSNQPQHF; CDR3 DNA: TGTGCCAGCAGACCCACAGGGGTTTCGAGCAATCAGCCCCAGCATTTT
V gene: TRBV20-1; D gene: -; clone size: -; J gene: TRBJ2-1; CDR3 protein: CSAPTRDGGINEQFF; CDR3 DNA: TGCAGTGCCCCAACCCGGGACGGGGGCATCAATGAGCAGTTCTTC
V gene: TRBV6-1; D gene: TRBD1; clone size: few; J gene: TRBJ2-7; CDR3 protein: CASSEATAGTGVSPEQYF; CDR3 DNA: TGTGCCAGCAGTGAAGCCACGGCTGGGACAGGGGTATCCCCCGAGCAGTACTTC
V gene: TRBV2; D gene: -; clone size: -; J gene: TRBJ2-1; CDR3 protein: CASLRDPAGNEQFF; CDR3 DNA: TGTGCCAGCCTAAGGGACCCGGCCGGCAATGAGCAGTTCTTC
V gene: TRBV14; D gene: -; clone size: -; J gene: TRBJ2-7; CDR3 protein: CASSHGKRSSYEQYF; CDR3 DNA: TGTGCCAGCAGCCACGGTAAAAGGAGCTCCTACGAGCAGTACTTC
V gene: TRBV19; D gene: -; clone size: -; J gene: TRBJ1-2; CDR3 protein: CASSIQQGPNYGYTF; CDR3 DNA: TGTGCCAGTAGTATCCAGCAGGGCCCTAACTATGGCTACACCTTC
V gene: TRBV9; D gene: -; clone size: -; J gene: TRBJ1-2; CDR3 protein: CASSVAIGSYGYTF; CDR3 DNA: TGTGCCAGCAGCGTAGCTATTGGGAGCTATGGCTACACCTTC
V gene: TRBV9; D gene: -; clone size: -; J gene: TRBJ1-1; CDR3 protein: CASSVSQGGTEAFF; CDR3 DNA: TGTGCCAGCAGCGTATCCCAGGGAGGGACTGAAGCTTTCTTT
V gene: TRBV5-1; D gene: -; clone size: few; J gene: TRBJ2-3; CDR3 protein: CASSFLGQGADTQYF; CDR3 DNA: TGCGCCAGCAGCTTCCTGGGCCAGGGTGCAGATACGCAGTATTTT
V gene: TRBV12-3/TRBV12-4; D gene: -; clone size: -; J gene: TRBJ1-2; CDR3 protein: CASSGPSGYGYTF; CDR3 DNA: TGTGCCAGCAGTGGACCGAGCGGCTATGGCTACACCTTC
V gene: TRBV29-1; D gene: -; clone size: -; J gene: TRBJ1-1; CDR3 protein: CSVVSEGVANTEAFF; CDR3 DNA: TGCAGCGTTGTTTCAGAGGGAGTAGCGAACACTGAAGCTTTCTTT
V gene: TRBV2; D gene: -; clone size: -; J gene: TRBJ1-5; CDR3 protein: CASRGGYSNQPQHF; CDR3 DNA: TGTGCCAGCAGGGGGGGGTATAGCAATCAGCCCCAGCATTTT
V gene: TRBV6-5; D gene: -; clone size: few; J gene: TRBJ2-2; CDR3 protein: CASSIAGGTGELFF; CDR3 DNA: TGTGCCAGCAGTATCGCCGGGGGAACCGGGGAGCTGTTTTTT
V gene: TRBV11-2; D gene: TRBD1; clone size: -; J gene: TRBJ2-2; CDR3 protein: CASSTTGHGYTGELFF; CDR3 DNA: TGTGCCAGCAGCACGACAGGGCATGGTTACACCGGGGAGCTGTTTTTT
V gene: TRBV27; D gene: TRBD1; clone size: few; J gene: TRBJ1-1; CDR3 protein: CASRRQGGEAFF; CDR3 DNA: TGTGCCAGCAGGAGACAGGGGGGTGAAGCTTTCTTT
V gene: TRBV2; D gene: -; clone size: -; J gene: TRBJ2-6; CDR3 protein: CASSVPPGANVLTF; CDR3 DNA: TGTGCCAGCAGTGTGCCCCCTGGGGCCAACGTCCTGACTTTC
V gene: TRBV14; D gene: -; clone size: few; J gene: TRBJ2-7; CDR3 protein: CASSHRHEPYYEQYF; CDR3 DNA: TGTGCCAGCAGCCACCGCCACGAGCCCTATTACGAGCAGTACTTC
V gene: TRBV2; D gene: -; clone size: -; J gene: TRBJ2-6; CDR3 protein: CASSENHSGANVLTF; CDR3 DNA: TGTGCCAGCAGTGAAAACCATTCTGGGGCCAACGTCCTGACTTTC
V gene: TRBV27; D gene: -; clone size: -; J gene: TRBJ1-1; CDR3 protein: CASSLNNRVYTEAFF; CDR3 DNA: TGTGCCAGCAGTTTAAATAACAGGGTCTACACTGAAGCTTTCTTT
V gene: TRBV7-2; D gene: TRBD2; clone size: once; J gene: TRBJ2-7; CDR3 protein: CASSLALGRGVAEQYF; CDR3 DNA: TGTGCCAGCAGCTTAGCGCTGGGGCGGGGGGTTGCCGAGCAGTACTTC
V gene: TRBV5-1; D gene: -; clone size: few; J gene: TRBJ1-1; CDR3 protein: CASSSQGSPEAFF; CDR3 DNA: TGCGCCAGCAGTTCCCAGGGCAGCCCGGAGGCTTTCTTT
V gene: TRBV6-6; D gene: -; clone size: -; J gene: TRBJ1-4; CDR3 protein: CASRGGDEKLFF; CDR3 DNA: TGTGCCAGCAGAGGCGGGGATGAAAAACTGTTTTTT
V gene: TRBV4-2; D gene: TRBD2; clone size: -; J gene: TRBJ2-7; CDR3 protein: CASSQVQTSGGAIHYEQYF; CDR3 DNA: TGTGCCAGCAGCCAAGTACAGACTAGCGGGGGAGCTATCCACTACGAGCAGTACTTC
V gene: TRBV20-1; D gene: TRBD1; clone size: -; J gene: TRBJ2-1; CDR3 protein: CSARDQGTGLNEQFF; CDR3 DNA: TGCAGTGCTAGAGATCAAGGGACAGGCCTCAATGAGCAGTTCTTC
V gene: TRBV7-9; D gene: TRBD1; clone size: -; J gene: TRBJ2-5; CDR3 protein: CASSYGQGVQETRFF; CDR3 DNA: TGTGCCAGCAGCTACGGACAGGGGGTACAAGAGACCCGGTTCTTC
V gene: TRBV7-2; D gene: -; clone size: -; J gene: TRBJ1-6; CDR3 protein: CASSLVGGRSSYNSPLHF; CDR3 DNA: TGTGCCAGCAGCTTAGTCGGGGGAAGAAGCTCCTATAATTCACCCCTCCACTTT
V gene: TRBV12-3/TRBV12-4; D gene: TRBD1; clone size: few; J gene: TRBJ1-2; CDR3 protein: CASRRQGSGYTF; CDR3 DNA: TGTGCCAGCAGGAGACAGGGAAGTGGCTACACCTTC
V gene: TRBV15; D gene: -; clone size: few; J gene: TRBJ1-2; CDR3 protein: CATSRVGDGGVYTF; CDR3 DNA: TGTGCCACCAGCAGAGTGGGGGATGGCGGCGTCTACACCTTC
V gene: TRBV29-1; D gene: -; clone size: -; J gene: TRBJ2-3; CDR3 protein: CSVYVSTDTQYF; CDR3 DNA: TGCAGCGTTTACGTCAGTACAGATACGCAGTATTTT
V gene: TRBV7-2; D gene: TRBD2; clone size: -; J gene: TRBJ2-3; CDR3 protein: CASRAERGRTDTQYF; CDR3 DNA: TGTGCCAGCAGGGCTGAGCGGGGGAGGACAGATACGCAGTATTTT
V gene: TRBV11-1; D gene: -; clone size: -; J gene: TRBJ1-1; CDR3 protein: CASSTGPNEAFF; CDR3 DNA: TGTGCCAGCAGCACGGGACCTAATGAAGCTTTCTTT
V gene: TRBV2; D gene: -; clone size: -; J gene: TRBJ2-3; CDR3 protein: CASSDRYRDTQYF; CDR3 DNA: TGTGCCAGCAGTGATAGATATCGGGATACGCAGTATTTT
V gene: TRBV5-1; D gene: -; clone size: -; J gene: TRBJ2-5; CDR3 protein: CASSLSRDSQETQYF; CDR3 DNA: TGCGCCAGCAGCTTGTCAAGGGACTCCCAAGAGACCCAGTACTTC
V gene: TRBV28; D gene: -; clone size: -; J gene: TRBJ1-5; CDR3 protein: CASRRRKKQVSNQPQHF; CDR3 DNA: TGTGCCAGCAGGCGGAGGAAGAAACAGGTTAGCAATCAGCCCCAGCATTTT
V gene: TRBV18; D gene: -; clone size: -; J gene: TRBJ2-2; CDR3 protein: CASSPRDKNTGELFF; CDR3 DNA: TGTGCCAGCTCACCACGAGACAAGAACACCGGGGAGCTGTTTTTT
V gene: TRBV29-1; D gene: TRBD1; clone size: -; J gene: TRBJ1-4; CDR3 protein: CSVQGQGGEKLFF; CDR3 DNA: TGCAGCGTTCAGGGACAGGGGGGTGAAAAACTGTTTTTT
V gene: TRBV12-3/TRBV12-4; D gene: -; clone size: few; J gene: TRBJ2-7; CDR3 protein: CASSLTQGFYEQYF; CDR3 DNA: TGTGCCAGCAGTTTAACGCAGGGATTCTACGAGCAGTACTTC
V gene: TRBV20-1; D gene: -; clone size: -; J gene: TRBJ1-1; CDR3 protein: CSARVNRGEGMRAKAFF; CDR3 DNA: TGCAGTGCTAGAGTTAACCGCGGAGAGGGAATGAGGGCAAAAGCTTTCTTT
V gene: TRBV5-5; D gene: -; clone size: -; J gene: TRBJ2-4; CDR3 protein: CASSLSPLAKNIQYF; CDR3 DNA: TGTGCCAGCAGCTTGAGTCCTTTAGCCAAAAACATTCAGTACTTC
V gene: TRBV20-1; D gene: -; clone size: -; J gene: TRBJ1-4; CDR3 protein: CSATSNWEYNEKLFF; CDR3 DNA: TGCAGTGCTACCTCCAATTGGGAATATAATGAAAAACTGTTTTTT
V gene: TRBV9; D gene: -; clone size: -; J gene: TRBJ2-3; CDR3 protein: CASSVGTLGDTQYF; CDR3 DNA: TGTGCCAGCAGCGTAGGGACCCTCGGTGATACGCAGTATTTT
V gene: TRBV7-9; D gene: -; clone size: -; J gene: TRBJ1-2; CDR3 protein: CASSHSQGPSGYTF; CDR3 DNA: TGTGCCAGCAGCCACTCGCAGGGACCCAGCGGCTACACCTTC
V gene: TRBV29-1; D gene: -; clone size: -; J gene: TRBJ1-2; CDR3 protein: CSVLKTEGPPHSSDGYTF; CDR3 DNA: TGCAGCGTTCTCAAAACTGAGGGACCCCCACATTCTTCCGATGGCTACACCTTC
V gene: TRBV29-1; D gene: TRBD1; clone size: -; J gene: TRBJ1-5; CDR3 protein: CSGSTGKDQPQHF; CDR3 DNA: TGCAGCGGTTCGACAGGGAAGGATCAGCCCCAGCATTTT
V gene: TRBV5-5; D gene: -; clone size: -; J gene: TRBJ2-7; CDR3 protein: CASSSGGDTYEQYF; CDR3 DNA: TGTGCCAGCAGCTCTGGTGGGGATACCTACGAGCAGTACTTC
V gene: TRBV7-2; D gene: -; clone size: -; J gene: TRBJ2-5; CDR3 protein: CASSLEYTETQYF; CDR3 DNA: TGTGCCAGCAGCTTGGAGTATACAGAGACCCAGTACTTC
V gene: TRBV7-6; D gene: -; clone size: -; J gene: TRBJ1-1; CDR3 protein: CASSLSSSAATEAFF; CDR3 DNA: TGTGCCAGCAGCCTCTCCTCGTCAGCCGCAACTGAAGCTTTCTTT
V gene: TRBV10-3; D gene: -; clone size: -; J gene: TRBJ2-1; CDR3 protein: CAIRDAYLSYNEQFF; CDR3 DNA: TGTGCCATCAGGGATGCATATTTATCCTACAATGAGCAGTTCTTC
V gene: TRBV10-3; D gene: TRBD1; clone size: many; J gene: TRBJ1-2; CDR3 protein: CAISERTGEEGYTF; CDR3 DNA: TGTGCCATCAGTGAAAGAACAGGGGAAGAAGGCTACACCTTC
V gene: TRBV7-9; D gene: -; clone size: -; J gene: TRBJ2-7; CDR3 protein: CASSTAGTPGEQYF; CDR3 DNA: TGTGCCAGCAGCACCGCCGGGACCCCAGGCGAGCAGTACTTC
V gene: TRBV15; D gene: TRBD1; clone size: -; J gene: TRBJ2-3; CDR3 protein: CATSREIGTGTDTQYF; CDR3 DNA: TGTGCCACCAGCAGAGAAATCGGGACAGGGACAGATACGCAGTATTTT
V gene: TRBV5-1; D gene: -; clone size: -; J gene: TRBJ1-6; CDR3 protein: CASSPPGGDYPLHF; CDR3 DNA: TGCGCCAGCAGCCCCCCTGGGGGGGATTATCCCCTCCACTTT